This T cell receptor beta chain was sequenced during a study of Graves' ophthalmopathy and Graves' hyperthyroidism. Points from the study as a whole: Researchers report that a 13-signature model separated ophthalmopathy from stable hyperthyroidism, posting around 86% sensitivity and about 80% specificity. With a specificity of just over 72% and a sensitivity of about 70%, the model predicted ophthalmopathy progression.

To note about this clonotype: No antigen is known for it.

V lost 5 bases to trimming and J lost 2 bases, with 6 bases between them. The germline CDR1 and CDR2 sequences are MRHNA and SNTAGT. The CDR3 consists of 13 residues. Researchers took RNA transcripts and amplified TCR beta CDR3 regions from them. An opening RT-PCR round employed HTBI primers and preceded a second-round multiplex PCR. Via MiXCR, TCRdb re-called the multiplex PCR reads, giving one row per CDR3 protein. The table lists some 360,000 distinct CDR3 sequences, 17% of them singletons. The clonotype was recovered from an adult woman with stable Graves' hyperthyroidism. Sequenced input: peripheral blood. The chain combines TRBV6-4 with TRBJ2-2, with unresolved D. CDR3 in DNA: TGTGCCAGCAGTAAAGACAACACCGGGGAGCTGTTTTTT. It is translated as CASSKDNTGELFF.